Given below is one TCR beta chain in context. Its target antigen remains unknown. Within one base of it there is no much larger clone, and no base qualities were kept. Trimming leaves V shorter by 5 bases and J shorter by 7 bases, with the junction holding 9 bases beyond the gene matches. Taken from the germline V gene (reference sequence), the CDR1 and CDR2 loops are DFQATT and SNEGSKA. Taken from cysteine to phenylalanine, the CDR3 has 14 residues. Only the CDR3 DNA is retained, 42 bases long and in frame from the first base. The data are from a study of post-analysis software for immune sequencing data (dated by TCRdb to the mid-2010s). Regarding the research as a whole: Relapsing-remitting, secondary progressive and progressive-relapsing multiple sclerosis were recorded as disease courses, and subtype annotation was lacking for some patients. The patient repertoires were compared against 11 previously published healthy control repertoires obtained from donors aged roughly 6 to 25 years. A subset of samples was prepared in parallel using single-end sample barcoding, then pooled and co-amplified after Illumina adapter ligation. Paper-wide results and their limitations: The control group was slightly older than the multiple sclerosis patient group. Multiple sclerosis patients had significantly lower normalized Chao1 diversity than controls, a result that suggests substantial peripheral T-cell clonal expansion. Direct clustering with F measure revealed strong co-clustering of samples prepared in the same batch, which led to a batch-effect correction. Patients showed significantly higher frequencies than controls for roughly 5 TRBV segments, among them TRBV5-6, TRBV5-1 and TRBV20-1.

To demonstrate the VDJtools post-analysis software, TCR beta repertoires were profiled from the peripheral blood of over ten young patients with multiple sclerosis. The multiple sclerosis patients were children and adolescents ranging in age from roughly 6 to 16 years. Library generation was performed with PCR. Sequencing used an Illumina HiSeq 2500. To reduce PCR and sequencing biases, unique molecular identifiers were incorporated into the TCR beta cDNA libraries. Per 1 to 10 million input T cells, 500,000 or so cDNA molecules were obtained, such that each molecule approximated one T cell. Patient libraries were prepared and sequenced with the same protocol used for the earlier healthy control dataset. Samples belonging to the same batch were prepared together, multiplexed and sequenced on a shared HiSeq lane. Regarding the original processing steps: MIGEC was used to process the raw barcoded reads, and molecular identifier groups with only a single read were discarded before consensus assembly and CDR3 extraction. VDJtools was used for post-analysis of the clonotype tables, with diversity normalized by down-sampling every dataset to the smallest sample size. To correct batch-related cross-sample contamination, repertoire overlap clustering matched CDR3 amino acid sequences but not nucleotide sequences. The public reads were run again by TCRdb, first through fastp at Q25 and then through MiXCR, and only productive beta chains were kept. Rows are combined by CDR3 protein, so each entry shows the most common genes and DNA. The V and J calls reflect TCRdb's pipeline rather than the authors' work. The sample table shows 750,000 to 950,000 distinct CDR3 sequences, and roughly 50% are seen once. The top ten constitute approximately 4.5% of the sample.

This chain is built from TRBV20-1 and TRBJ2-5; the junction holds 11 bases that match TRBD2. The sequence derives from a girl aged 5-17 years with multiple sclerosis. Sample: blood. This receptor has the CDR3 CSAPISGGAGTQYF. The DNA reads as follows: TGCAGTGCTCCTATTAGCGGGGGGGCGGGGACCCAGTACTTC.